The rows below give T cell receptor beta chains drawn from one sample of a study of regulatory T cells in long-lasting Graves disease. TCRdb fed the multiplex PCR reads into MiXCR, producing one record per CDR3 protein. The sample records some 500,000 distinct CDR3 sequences, approximately 13% being singletons. These data were likewise used in another study, on T cells in Graves' hyperthyroidism and ophthalmopathy.

The specimen comprised peripheral blood mononuclear cells (PBMCs), sampled at new diagnosis, from a patient treated with antithyroid drugs. The origin of the receptors is a man younger than 40 with Graves disease. Each CDR3 is given with its conserved first and last residue. A D gene is named only where the DNA matches it firmly. Size is stated for part of the rows, as once, few or many counts, or as a class when the clone is expanded.

TGTGCCAGCAGCTTAGTTCAACATGAGAACACTGAAGCTTTCTTT	CASSLVQHENTEAFF	TRBV7-8	TRBJ1-1	many	.
TGTGCCAGCAGCCCGACTCGGACAGGGAACAATCAGCCCCAGCATTTT	CASSPTRTGNNQPQHF	TRBV7-8	TRBJ1-5	.	TRBD1
TGTGCCAGCAGCATAGGGCAAGACACCATATATTTT	CASSIGQDTIYF	TRBV12-3/TRBV12-4	TRBJ1-3	.	.
TGCGCCAGCAGCTGGACATCTACGGGAGATACGCAGTATTTT	CASSWTSTGDTQYF	TRBV5-1	TRBJ2-3	many	.
TGTGCCAGCGCGGCAGGGTTAGTTATGGCTTTCTTT	CASAAGLVMAFF	TRBV2	TRBJ1-1	.	.
TGCAGCGTTGAAGAGACATTGGGGGGTCCCCTCCACTTT	CSVEETLGGPLHF	TRBV29-1	TRBJ1-6	.	.
TGTGCCAGCACTGGCGGGAGGGCCATTAACACCGGGGAGCTGTTTTTT	CASTGGRAINTGELFF	TRBV6-1	TRBJ2-2	many	TRBD2
TGTGCCAGCAGTTTTCTCTCCTCGGGGACGCAGTATTTT	CASSFLSSGTQYF	TRBV12-3/TRBV12-4	TRBJ2-3	many	.
TGTGCCAGCAGCGACGTCGGCGGGAGGGCCTACGAGCAGTACTTC	CASSDVGGRAYEQYF	TRBV5-6	TRBJ2-7	.	TRBD2
TGTGCCAGCTCACCTAAACAGCGGAATCAGCCCCAGCATTTT	CASSPKQRNQPQHF	TRBV18	TRBJ1-5	few	.
TGTGCCAGCAGTTTATTCGCGGCACACGAGCAGTACTTC	CASSLFAAHEQYF	TRBV12-3/TRBV12-4	TRBJ2-7	many	.
TGTGCCAGCAGCTTGGATTTAGAAGCCGATGGCTACACCTTC	CASSLDLEADGYTF	TRBV5-4	TRBJ1-2	few	.
TGTGCCAGCAGTTTGGGACAGGGGGCCGGCACTGAAGCTTTCTTT	CASSLGQGAGTEAFF	TRBV6-9	TRBJ1-1	many	TRBD1
TGTGCCCTCAGCAGGGATGGATGGGAGCAGTACTTC	CALSRDGWEQYF	TRBV10-3	TRBJ2-7	.	.
TGTGCCAGCCTCGGCGTACAAGAGACCCAGTACTTC	CASLGVQETQYF	TRBV12-3/TRBV12-4	TRBJ2-5	few	.
TGTGCCAGCAGTGACGATATTGGGGGAGAGACCCAGTACTTC	CASSDDIGGETQYF	TRBV6-2/TRBV6-3	TRBJ2-5	.	.
TGTGCCAGCAGTATTACTAGAAGCTCCTACAATGAGCAGTTCTTC	CASSITRSSYNEQFF	TRBV27	TRBJ2-1	few	.
TGTGCCAGCAGTGGGCCCGAGATAGCGGTTAACTACGAGCAGTACTTC	CASSGPEIAVNYEQYF	TRBV6-1	TRBJ2-7	many	.
TGCGCCAGCAGCTTGGGAGAGGGAGGTGCCACTGAAGCTTTCTTT	CASSLGEGGATEAFF	TRBV5-1	TRBJ1-1	many	.
TGCAGTGCTAGAGCACTTTCCGGGGCCGGTCGGCACGAGCAGTACTTC	CSARALSGAGRHEQYF	TRBV20-1	TRBJ2-7	.	.
TGTGCCAGCAGTGAACATGGTGGGTCCGGGGAGCTGTTTTTT	CASSEHGGSGELFF	TRBV25-1	TRBJ2-2	.	.
TGTGCCTCCGGGACAGCGGTCTATAGCAATCAGCCCCAGCATTTT	CASGTAVYSNQPQHF	TRBV19	TRBJ1-5	many	TRBD1
TGTGCCAGCAGGACCCAGGGACCTGAAGCTTTCTTT	CASRTQGPEAFF	TRBV12-3/TRBV12-4	TRBJ1-1	.	.
TGTGCCAGTACCATGGGCGGGAGGACGGCTACGCAGTATTTT	CASTMGGRTATQYF	TRBV19	TRBJ2-3	few	TRBD2
TGTGCCAGCAGTCCAGGGACTAGCGGGAGGTATAACACCGGGGAGCTGTTTTTT	CASSPGTSGRYNTGELFF	TRBV12-3/TRBV12-4	TRBJ2-2	.	TRBD2
TGTGCCACCAGTGATCTGATCGATACGCAGTATTTT	CATSDLIDTQYF	TRBV24-1	TRBJ2-3	few	.
TGTGCCAGCAGTTTTGGCTCGTATGGCTACACCTTC	CASSFGSYGYTF	TRBV12-3/TRBV12-4	TRBJ1-2	many	.
TGCAGCGTTGTGCACGGCCTCTCTGGAAACACCATATATTTT	CSVVHGLSGNTIYF	TRBV29-1	TRBJ1-3	.	.
TGTGCCAGCAGCTCCCGGGGGTCCAATCAGCCCCAGCATTTT	CASSSRGSNQPQHF	TRBV7-9	TRBJ1-5	few	.
TGTGCCAGCACGAGGGGGCCCATCGACTCTGGAAACACCATATATTTT	CASTRGPIDSGNTIYF	TRBV5-4	TRBJ1-3	once	TRBD1
TGTGCCTGGAGTGTAAGGGACAGGGGAGGGACTGAAGCTTTCTTT	CAWSVRDRGGTEAFF	TRBV30	TRBJ1-1	many	TRBD1
TGTGCCATCGGACAGATGAACACTGAAGCTTTCTTT	CAIGQMNTEAFF	TRBV10-3	TRBJ1-1	many	.
TGTGCCAGCAGCTTCGAGGGACAGGGGCGGGAAAAACTGTTTTTT	CASSFEGQGREKLFF	TRBV5-6	TRBJ1-4	few	TRBD1
TGTGCCATGGGGACTAGCGGGAGCTCCTACAATGAGCAGTTCTTC	CAMGTSGSSYNEQFF	TRBV10-3	TRBJ2-1	many	TRBD2
TGTGCCAGCAGCTACAGGGGGCTTTGGCAGCCCCAGCATTTT	CASSYRGLWQPQHF	TRBV27	TRBJ1-5	many	TRBD1
TGTGCCAGCAGCCATGTGAGGGGCAACACCATATATTTT	CASSHVRGNTIYF	TRBV16	TRBJ1-3	.	.
TGTGCCAGGGGGACTAGCGCGAACACCGGGGAGCTGTTTTTT	CARGTSANTGELFF	TRBV7-9	TRBJ2-2	.	TRBD2
TGTGCCAGCGAACAGGGTGCCGGGGAGCTGTTTTTT	CASEQGAGELFF	TRBV3-1	TRBJ2-2	few	.
TGTGCCAGCAGAGGACAGTTCGGACAGCCCCAGCATTTT	CASRGQFGQPQHF	TRBV2	TRBJ1-5	few	.
TGCAGCGTTCTCCACCTAGCGGGAGTACATGAGCAGTTCTTC	CSVLHLAGVHEQFF	TRBV29-1	TRBJ2-1	many	TRBD2
TGCAGTGCTACTCAGGGGAGCACTGAAGCTTTCTTT	CSATQGSTEAFF	TRBV20-1	TRBJ1-1	many	.
TGTGCCAGCAGTGTCCAAGAGACCCAGTACTTC	CASSVQETQYF	TRBV11-2	TRBJ2-5	many	.
TGTGCCAGCAGCGCGACCGGGACAGCGAACACTGAAGCTTTCTTT	CASSATGTANTEAFF	TRBV7-2	TRBJ1-1	many	TRBD1
TGTGCCAGCAGTGAAAGGCTAGCGGGGCTATACGAGCAGTACTTC	CASSERLAGLYEQYF	TRBV2	TRBJ2-7	many	TRBD2
TGTGCCAGCAGTTTAAATAAGCCCTACGAGCAGTACTTC	CASSLNKPYEQYF	TRBV28	TRBJ2-7	.	.
TGTGCCAGCAGCGGGGACAGGAACACTGAAGCTTTCTTT	CASSGDRNTEAFF	TRBV11-2	TRBJ1-1	many	TRBD1
TGTGCCAGCAGTCCTCCTAGCGGGGACTACAATGAGCAGTTCTTC	CASSPPSGDYNEQFF	TRBV7-9	TRBJ2-1	many	TRBD2
TGTGCCAGCAGCGTAGAACCAGCGGGAGTGTATGAGCAGTTCTTC	CASSVEPAGVYEQFF	TRBV9	TRBJ2-1	many	TRBD2
TGTGCCAGCAGCCAAACAGGGACTCCCTACAATGAGCAGTTCTTC	CASSQTGTPYNEQFF	TRBV11-3	TRBJ2-1	few	.
TGCAGTGCTGAGGACGGACCTGAGGTAGGCGAGCAGTACTTC	CSAEDGPEVGEQYF	TRBV20-1	TRBJ2-7	many	.
TGTGCCAGCAGCTTATCGGAGTGGGAGGCCATCCTCAATGAGCAGTTCTTC	CASSLSEWEAILNEQFF	TRBV7-8	TRBJ2-1	many	.
TGTGCCTGGGCGACACTTACCTACGAGCAGTACTTC	CAWATLTYEQYF	TRBV30	TRBJ2-7	many	.
TGTGCCAGCAGGAGTCTGGGCGGGAGCTCCTACAATGAGCAGTTCTTC	CASRSLGGSSYNEQFF	TRBV6-2/TRBV6-3	TRBJ2-1	once	TRBD2